This T cell receptor (beta chain) was identified during a study of technical replicates of blood from a handful of donors. After removal of 3 bases from V and 6 bases from J, the junction contained 8 bases not matched to a gene. CDR1 and CDR2 from the germline V gene are MNHEY and SVGAGI. CDR3 length: 15 amino acids. Using immunoSEQ multiplex PCR, the repertoire was profiled, and TCRdb retains in-frame clones only, with some absent. The top ten hold about 0.26% of the sample, which has 75,000 to 90,000 clones, 90% to 95% seen once. Sequencing was carried out using T cells isolated from PBMCs. The gene calls are TRBV6-5 and TRBJ1-1; 9 bases fit TRBD1. The receptor was derived from a human donor in good health. DNA for the CDR3: TGTGCCAGCAGTTATACAGGGGGCGCGGGCCCTGAAGCTTTCTTT. It specifies CASSYTGGAGPEAFF.